Following are 16 T cell receptor beta chains from one sample sequenced in a study of blood T cell repertoires in COVID-19. Clones were sequenced by immunoSEQ multiplex PCR, and TCRdb holds only the in-frame ones, with some missing. The profile shows 150,000 to 200,000 clones, about 81% of them singletons. Sample: peripheral blood. These receptor sequences come from a woman older than 75 with acute or convalescent COVID-19.

The V and J genes are TRBV6-6 and TRBJ2-4, with 9 positions matching TRBD2. V lost 6 bases and J lost 3; bases outside the gene matches: 9. Germline-derived CDR1 and CDR2 are MNHNY and SVGAGI (reference sequence). This CDR3 comprises 16 residues. CDR3 DNA sequence: TGTGCCAGCAGCCCCCTCCAAGCGGGAGGCAAAAACATTCAGTACTTC. Amino acid sequence: CASSPLQAGGKNIQYF.

To note about this clone: The junction departs from germline at one end; a sequencing error may be responsible. This chain connects TRBV7-6 to TRBJ2-3, with D perhaps TRBD1 (6 bases). The CDR3 spans 12 residues. Germline CDR1 SGHVS, CDR2 FNYEAQ. The CDR3 region has the DNA TGTGCCAGCAGTTTAGGGGGAGCAGCCCCGGATTTT. Translation: CASSLGGAAPDF.

The J gene is TRBJ2-3, the V gene TRBV7-2, with D perhaps matching TRBD2 (5 bases). CDR3 length equals 14 residues. The germline gives CDR1 SGHTA, CDR2 FQGNSA. The V and J ends lost 1 base and 6 bases respectively, with 11 bases between them. CDR3 sequence (DNA): TGTGCCAGCAGCTTAGTGGACTCTTCGGATACGCAGTATTTT. Amino acid sequence: CASSLVDSSDTQYF.

The genes are TRBV9 and TRBJ1-2, with 7 positions matching TRBD1. The CDR3 length is 16 residues. Germline trimming cut 0 bases from V and 3 bases from J; bases unmatched to any gene: 8. CDR1 is SGDLS and CDR2 is YYNGEE in the germline V gene. CDR3 sequence reads: CASSVARRGLDYGYTF. In nucleotides, the CDR3 is TGTGCCAGCAGCGTAGCTCGGAGGGGGCTAGACTATGGCTACACCTTC.

The chain combines TRBV14 with TRBJ2-3; weak D call: TRBD2 (6 bases). Trimming pared 1 base from V and 5 bases from J, leaving 16 bases between. Germline V gene data show CDR1 as SGHDN and CDR2 as FVKESK. The CDR3 has 16 residues. CDR3 DNA sequence: TGTGCCAGCAGCCAAGGCGGGGTTGGTACAGAAGATACGCAGTATTTT. It is translated as CASSQGGVGTEDTQYF.

The rearrangement joins TRBV30 to TRBJ1-2, with 8 bases that match TRBD1. The germline V gene encodes CDR1 GTSNPN and CDR2 SVGIG (reference sequence). V lost 3 bases, J lost 8 bases, and 5 bases stayed unmatched. The CDR3 contains 12 residues. The CDR3 reads CAWSRGRGGYTF. In nucleotides, the CDR3 is TGTGCCTGGAGCAGGGGGCGAGGGGGCTACACCTTC.

The chain carries TRBV6-5 and TRBJ1-2; weak D call: TRBD1 (5 bases). The CDR3 length is 15 residues. With 0 bases removed from V and 5 bases from J, the gap between germline ends came to 13 bases. CDR1 and CDR2 from the germline V gene are MNHEY and SVGAGI. The CDR3 is CASSYSDKPLYGYTF. CDR3 nucleotides: TGTGCCAGCAGTTACTCGGACAAGCCGTTGTATGGCTACACCTTC.

This clone was detected a few times. V and J are TRBV7-9 and TRBJ1-1; the match to TRBD1 covers 10 bases. Germline-derived CDR1 and CDR2 are SEHNR and FQNEAQ (reference sequence). With V trimmed by 8 bases and J by 4 bases, 13 bases remained unmatched. The CDR3 totals 16 residues. Here the CDR3 reads CASRTGTGVLVTEAFF. The CDR3 region has the DNA TGTGCCAGCCGTACCGGGACAGGGGTGTTGGTCACTGAAGCTTTCTTT.

This clone was counted a single time. The chain employs TRBV6-5 and TRBJ1-1; 8 positions agree with TRBD1. The CDR3 has 16 amino acids. V gave up 2 bases and J gave up 1 base; unmatched junction bases: 6. Germline V lookup: CDR1 MNHEY, CDR2 SVGAGI. The CDR3 bases are TGTGCCAGCAGTTACGGGGCAGGGGGCGAGAACACTGAAGCTTTCTTT. Encoded protein: CASSYGAGGENTEAFF.

The chain carries TRBV29-1 and TRBJ1-1; perhaps TRBD1 as D (5 bases). The V end lost 6 bases, the J end lost 3 bases, and 14 bases lay between the germline ends. CDR3 length: 13 residues. CDR1 and CDR2 (germline): SQVTM, ANQGSEA. CDR3 sequence: CSVIDSLYTEAFF. The CDR3, as DNA: TGCAGCGTCATAGACAGTCTTTACACTGAAGCTTTCTTT.

The chain employs TRBV6-5 and TRBJ2-5, with 8 bases fitting TRBD1. Trimming removed 5 bases from V and 5 bases from J; junction bases left unmatched: 1. Germline CDR1 reads MNHEY; CDR2 reads SVGAGI. This CDR3 has 12 residues. In DNA form, the CDR3 reads TGTGCCAGCAGTCAGGGGGCGGAGACCCAGTACTTC. Translating gives CASSQGAETQYF.

The rearrangement uses TRBV28 and TRBJ2-1, with 7 bases identical to TRBD1. The trim removed 5 bases at V and 12 bases at J, leaving 4 bases unmatched. Germline CDR1 reads MDHEN; CDR2 reads SYDVKM. This CDR3 region has 11 residues. The CDR3 sequence: CASSRTGRQFF. The CDR3 bases are TGTGCCAGCAGTAGGACAGGCCGGCAGTTCTTC.

The chain joins TRBV9 to TRBJ1-2; possibly TRBD1 for D (5 bases). Looked up from germline, CDR1 is SGDLS and CDR2 is YYNGEE. V lost 0 bases to trimming and J lost 6 bases, with 18 bases between them. This CDR3 is built from 16 residues. CDR3 coding DNA: TGTGCCAGCAGCGTAGATTGGGGGGGTATTGGTGATGGCTACACCTTC. Protein product: CASSVDWGGIGDGYTF. The full variable domain, with the rest looked up from reference TRBV9 and TRBJ1-2, is DSGVTQTPKHLITATGQRVTLRCSPRSGDLSVYWYQQSLDQGLQFLIQYYNGEERAKGNILERFSAQQFPDLHSELNLSSLELGDSALYFCASSVDWGGIGDGYTFGSGTRLTVV.

This clone was counted only a few times. The rearrangement uses TRBV19 and TRBJ1-3; D is ambiguous. Trimming shortened V by 5 bases and J by 0 bases, and 11 bases separated the two germline ends. The germline CDR1 and CDR2 sequences are LNHDA and SQIVND (reference sequence). This CDR3 has 15 amino acids. Written as DNA, the CDR3 is TGTGCCAGTAGTCTATCAACAGTCTCTGGAAACACCATATATTTT. Translation: CASSLSTVSGNTIYF.

The genes are TRBV27 and TRBJ2-6, with D hard to call. CDR3 length: 17 amino acids. The germline gives CDR1 MNHEY, CDR2 SMNVEV (reference sequence). Trimming took 0 bases from V and 0 from J, leaving 9 bases between them. CDR3: CASSLSFLSSGANVLTF. CDR3 sequence (DNA): TGTGCCAGCAGTTTATCTTTCCTTAGCTCTGGGGCCAACGTCCTGACTTTC.

As concerns this clone: This sample also contains other DNA sequences that code for the same CDR3. This chain uses TRBV6-5 with TRBJ2-7, with D unclear. This CDR3 contains 11 residues. Trimming took off 7 bases at V and 3 bases at J, with 7 bases between the two ends. Germline V gene sequence: CDR1 MNHEY, CDR2 SVGAGI. The CDR3 DNA is TGTGCCAGCATCCGACTCTACGAGCAGTACTTC. Its translation: CASIRLYEQYF.